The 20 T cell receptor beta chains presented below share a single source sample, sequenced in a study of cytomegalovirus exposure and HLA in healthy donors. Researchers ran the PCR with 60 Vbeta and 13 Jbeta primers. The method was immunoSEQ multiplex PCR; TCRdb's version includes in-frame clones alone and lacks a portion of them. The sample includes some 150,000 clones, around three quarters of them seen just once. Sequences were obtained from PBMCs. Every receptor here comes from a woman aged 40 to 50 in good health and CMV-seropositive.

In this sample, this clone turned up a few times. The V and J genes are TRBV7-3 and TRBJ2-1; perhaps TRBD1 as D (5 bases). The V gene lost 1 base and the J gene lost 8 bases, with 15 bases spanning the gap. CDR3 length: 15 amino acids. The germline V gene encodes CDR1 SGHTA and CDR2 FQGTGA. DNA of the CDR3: TGTGCCAGCAGCTTAAAAGGGCCAGGGTGGGATGAGCAGTTCTTC. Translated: CASSLKGPGWDEQFF.

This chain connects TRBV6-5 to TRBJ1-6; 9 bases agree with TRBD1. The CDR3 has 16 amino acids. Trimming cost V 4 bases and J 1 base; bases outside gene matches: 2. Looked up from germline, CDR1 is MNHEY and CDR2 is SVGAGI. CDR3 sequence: CASSLDRGSYNSPLHF. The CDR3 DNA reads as TGTGCCAGCAGTTTGGACAGGGGTTCCTATAATTCACCCCTCCACTTT.

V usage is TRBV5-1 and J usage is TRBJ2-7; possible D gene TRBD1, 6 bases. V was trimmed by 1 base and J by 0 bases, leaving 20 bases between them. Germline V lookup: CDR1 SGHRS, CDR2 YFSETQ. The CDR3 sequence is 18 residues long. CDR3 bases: TGCGCCAGCAGCTTGATGACGTGGACAGAAACGAGCTCCTACGAGCAGTACTTC. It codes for CASSLMTWTETSSYEQYF.

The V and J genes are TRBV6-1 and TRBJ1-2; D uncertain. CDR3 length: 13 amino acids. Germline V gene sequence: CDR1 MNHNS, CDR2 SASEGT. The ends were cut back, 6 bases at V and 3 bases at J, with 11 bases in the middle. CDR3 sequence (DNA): TGTGCCAGCAGGAACAGTACCCACTATGGCTACACCTTC. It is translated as CASRNSTHYGYTF.

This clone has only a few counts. The CDR3 DNA is TGTGCCAGCAGTGAAGGGACAGGGGGCCACGAGCAGTACTTC. Protein product: CASSEGTGGHEQYF. V is TRBV2 and J is TRBJ2-7, with TRBD1 matching 11 bases. CDR1 and CDR2 from the germline V gene are SNHLY and FYNNEI. CDR3 size: 14 residues. J was trimmed by 5 bases and V by 1 base; bases with no gene match: 1.

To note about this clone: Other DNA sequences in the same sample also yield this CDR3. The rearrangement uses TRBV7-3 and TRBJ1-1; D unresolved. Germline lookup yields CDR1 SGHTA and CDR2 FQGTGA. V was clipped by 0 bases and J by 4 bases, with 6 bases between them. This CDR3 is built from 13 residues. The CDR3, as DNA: TGTGCCAGCAGCTTAACAGGAGGCACTGAAGCTTTCTTT. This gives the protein CASSLTGGTEAFF.

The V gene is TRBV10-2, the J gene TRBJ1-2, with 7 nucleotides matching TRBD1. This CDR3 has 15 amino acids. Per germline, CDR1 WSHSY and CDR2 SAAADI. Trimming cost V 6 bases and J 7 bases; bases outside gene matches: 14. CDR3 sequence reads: CASRPTDRELLGYTF. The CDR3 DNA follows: TGCGCCAGCAGACCCACAGACAGGGAATTGCTTGGCTACACCTTC.

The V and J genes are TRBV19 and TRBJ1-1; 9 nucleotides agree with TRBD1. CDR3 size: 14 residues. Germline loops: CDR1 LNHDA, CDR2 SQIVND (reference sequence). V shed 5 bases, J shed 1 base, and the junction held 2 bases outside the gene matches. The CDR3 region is CASSAQGANTEAFF. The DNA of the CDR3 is TGTGCCAGTAGTGCACAGGGGGCGAACACTGAAGCTTTCTTT.

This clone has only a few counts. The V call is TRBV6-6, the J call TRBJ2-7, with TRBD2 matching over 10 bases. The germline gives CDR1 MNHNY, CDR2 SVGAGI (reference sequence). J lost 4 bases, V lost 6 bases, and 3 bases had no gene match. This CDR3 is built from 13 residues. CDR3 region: CASRSGGDYEQYF. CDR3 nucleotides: TGTGCCAGCAGGAGCGGGGGGGATTACGAGCAGTACTTC.

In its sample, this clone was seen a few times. CDR3 DNA: TGCGCCAGCAGTGAAAGGACAGGGGTACCCGAGCAGTACTTC. Residues: CASSERTGVPEQYF. The gene calls are TRBV10-1 and TRBJ2-7; 9 bases match TRBD1. Germline trimming cut 3 bases from V and 6 bases from J; bases unmatched to any gene: 6. Germline V gene data show CDR1 as WNHNN and CDR2 as SYGVQD (reference sequence). This CDR3 comprises 14 residues.

The CDR3 spells CASKNTGGAGGAFF. The CDR3 DNA sequence: TGTGCCAGTAAAAACACAGGGGGCGCCGGGGGAGCTTTCTTT. The chain has TRBV19 and TRBJ1-1, with 9 positions matching TRBD1. The length of the CDR3 is 14 residues. V was clipped by 7 bases and J by 10 bases; unmatched bases: 13. CDR1 is LNHDA, CDR2 SQIVND, per germline (reference sequence).

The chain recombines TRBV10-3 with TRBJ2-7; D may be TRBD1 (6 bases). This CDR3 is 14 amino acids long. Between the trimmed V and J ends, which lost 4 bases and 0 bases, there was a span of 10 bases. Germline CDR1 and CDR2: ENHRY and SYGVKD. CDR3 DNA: TGTGCCATCAGTGGACAGGTTAGCTCCTACGAGCAGTACTTC. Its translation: CAISGQVSSYEQYF.

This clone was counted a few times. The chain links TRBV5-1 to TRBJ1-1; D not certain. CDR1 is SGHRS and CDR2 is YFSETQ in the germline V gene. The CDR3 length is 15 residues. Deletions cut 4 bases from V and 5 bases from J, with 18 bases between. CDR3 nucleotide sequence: TGCGCCAGCAGCAAGCTAGCGACGGTCGAAACTGAAGCTTTCTTT. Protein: CASSKLATVETEAFF.

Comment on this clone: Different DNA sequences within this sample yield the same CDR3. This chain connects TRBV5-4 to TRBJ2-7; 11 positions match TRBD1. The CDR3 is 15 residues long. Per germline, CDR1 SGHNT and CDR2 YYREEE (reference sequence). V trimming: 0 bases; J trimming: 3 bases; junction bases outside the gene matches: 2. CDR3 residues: CASSLVGTGGYEQYF. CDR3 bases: TGTGCCAGCAGCTTGGTTGGGACAGGGGGCTACGAGCAGTACTTC.

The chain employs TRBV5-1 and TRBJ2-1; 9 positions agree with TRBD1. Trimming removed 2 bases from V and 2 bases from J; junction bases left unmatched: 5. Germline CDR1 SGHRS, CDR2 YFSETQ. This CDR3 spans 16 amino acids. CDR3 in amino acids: CASSLQGAIAYNEQFF. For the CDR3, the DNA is TGCGCCAGCAGCTTACAGGGGGCAATCGCCTACAATGAGCAGTTCTTC.

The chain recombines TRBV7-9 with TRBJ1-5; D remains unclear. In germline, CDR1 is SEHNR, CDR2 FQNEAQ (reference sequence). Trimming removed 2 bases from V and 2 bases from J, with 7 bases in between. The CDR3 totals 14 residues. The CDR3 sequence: CASSLTGGNQPQHF. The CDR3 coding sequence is TGTGCCAGCAGCTTAACTGGAGGCAATCAGCCCCAGCATTTT.

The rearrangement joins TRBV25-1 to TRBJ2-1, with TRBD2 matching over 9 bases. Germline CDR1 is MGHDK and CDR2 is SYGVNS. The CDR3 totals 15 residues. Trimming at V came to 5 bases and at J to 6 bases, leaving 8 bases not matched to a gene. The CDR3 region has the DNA TGTGCCAGCAGTTTCCGCGGGGGGGCGTTCAATGAGCAGTTCTTC. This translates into CASSFRGGAFNEQFF.

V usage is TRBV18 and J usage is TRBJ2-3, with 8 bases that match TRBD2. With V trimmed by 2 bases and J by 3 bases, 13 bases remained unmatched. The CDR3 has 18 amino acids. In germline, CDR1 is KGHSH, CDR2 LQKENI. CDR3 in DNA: TGTGCCAGCTCACCATATCAGGTCGGGGGGGCCGTAACAGATACGCAGTATTTT. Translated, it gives CASSPYQVGGAVTDTQYF. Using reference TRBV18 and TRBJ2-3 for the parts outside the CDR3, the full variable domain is NAGVMQNPRHLVRRRGQEARLRCSPMKGHSHVYWYRQLPEEGLKFMVYLQKENIIDESGMPKERFSAEFPKEGPSILRIQQVVRGDSAAYFCASSPYQVGGAVTDTQYFGPGTRLTVL.

For the CDR3, the DNA is TGCGCCAGCAGTCGGAGTCCTGGAAACACCATATATTTT. This codes for CASSRSPGNTIYF. The gene calls are TRBV10-1 and TRBJ1-3; D not certain. V was trimmed by 5 bases and J by 2 bases, leaving 7 bases between them. The CDR3 runs 13 residues. Per germline, CDR1 WNHNN and CDR2 SYGVQD (reference sequence).

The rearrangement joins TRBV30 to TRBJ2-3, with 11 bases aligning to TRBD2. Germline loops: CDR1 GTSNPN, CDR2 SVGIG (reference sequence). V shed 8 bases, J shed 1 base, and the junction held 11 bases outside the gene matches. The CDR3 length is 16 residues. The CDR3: CAGRLAGGQGTDTQYF. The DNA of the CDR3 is TGTGCCGGTAGGCTAGCGGGGGGCCAGGGCACAGATACGCAGTATTTT.